This TCR beta chain was obtained from a study of T cell repertoires in cytomegalovirus infection. As for the study in general: It can be stated that public TCR beta signatures indicated CMV infection as well as a matching HLA type. Study-level findings and limits: Clonotypes of TCR beta that were HLA-C-restricted and CMV-specific dominated the ex vivo response. Pooled public TCR beta family frequency picked out CMV carriers with the relevant HLA.

TCRdb re-called the reads with MiXCR, one entry per CDR3 protein. The sample shows approximately 130,000 distinct CDR3 sequences, roughly 9% of them seen only once. Note on this clonotype: The antigen is not known. The junction departs from the called germline gene at one end, perhaps through a read error.

The CDR3 loop spans 14 amino acids. Germline V gene lookup returns CDR1 MDHEN and CDR2 SYDVKM. Source material: PBMCs. The chain recombines TRBV28 with TRBJ2-2; a possible D gene is TRBD1 (5 bases). The TCR sequence derives from a human donor in good health (CMV status not recorded). Some clones in this sample may be carry-over from other donors' samples. The CDR3 here is CASSSIGAGRRLLF. As DNA, the CDR3 is TGTGCCAGCAGTTCTATCGGTGCAGGGCGGCGGTTGCTTTTT. The variable domain in full, with the rest retrieved from reference TRBV28 and TRBJ2-2, is DVKVTQSSRYLVKRTGEKVFLECVQDMDHENMFWYRQDPGLGLRLIYFSYDVKMKEKGDIPEGYSVSREKKERFSLILESASTNQTSMYLCASSSIGAGRRLLFGEGSRLTVL.